What follows is one TCR beta chain and its context. The antigen is unknown. The data belong to a study of OX40 agonist ivuxolimab in advanced cancers. Across the study: Hepatocellular carcinoma, melanoma, renal cell or head and neck cancer occurred in dose-escalation patients. Findings and caveats of the study: CD4+ and CD8+ blood T cells expanded clonally by week 6 at 0.1 to 3.0 mg/kg.

No patient had autoimmune disease or received systemic immunosuppression. Looked up from germline, CDR1 is SGHNT and CDR2 is YYREEE (reference sequence). Trimming took off 4 bases at V and 6 bases at J, with 5 bases between the two ends. The CDR3 runs to 11 residues. The assay was immunoSEQ multiplex PCR, and TCRdb's table has in-frame clones only and misses some. The data hold roughly 120,000 clones, with about 92% observed a single time. Here the sequenced sample was CD4+ or CD8+ T cells sorted from blood, taken in a trial of the OX40 agonist ivuxolimab. The chain links TRBV5-4 to TRBJ2-1; perhaps TRBD2 as D (5 bases). The sequence derives from an adult with an advanced solid tumor such as melanoma, head and neck, liver or kidney cancer. CDR3 DNA: TGTGCCAGCAGCCGGGGCAATGAGCAGTTCTTC. This gives the protein CASSRGNEQFF.